The rows below give T cell receptor beta chains drawn from one sample of a study of T cell repertoires in cytomegalovirus infection. Their specific antigens are unknown. TCRdb re-called the reads through MiXCR, storing one row per CDR3 protein. Altogether around 900,000 distinct CDR3 sequences are present, about a third being singletons, with the ten largest covering roughly an eighth. Material: cultured CD8+ T cells from PBMCs, obtained from culture after CMV antigen stimulation. These TCRs come from a human donor in good health (CMV status not recorded). Some clones in this sample may be carry-over from other donors' samples. CDR3s include the opening cysteine and the closing phenylalanine or tryptophan. The order of the fields is CDR3 length, J gene, clone size, D gene, V gene, CDR3 DNA, CDR3 protein. The D gene is left open where the match is weak. Clone sizes are given selectively: once, few, many, or a class where the clone is expanded.

length: 18; J: TRBJ2-6; size: -; D: -; V: TRBV27; DNA: TGTGCCAGCAGTCCCACAGCCTTGATACGCTCTGGGGCCAACGTCCTGACTTTC; CDR3: CASSPTALIRSGANVLTF
length: 14; J: TRBJ1-1; size: few; D: -; V: TRBV20-1; DNA: TGCAGTGCTAGAGACAGGGTAGTAGTCACTGAAGCTTTCTTT; CDR3: CSARDRVVVTEAFF
length: 13; J: TRBJ2-7; size: few; D: TRBD2; V: TRBV20-1; DNA: TGCAGTGCTAGAGAAGCGGGGGGGAGGGAGCAGTACTTC; CDR3: CSAREAGGREQYF
length: 11; J: TRBJ1-2; size: few; D: -; V: TRBV25-1; DNA: TGTGCCAGCAGTGAGGGGGTCGGCTACACCTTC; CDR3: CASSEGVGYTF
length: 13; J: TRBJ1-5; size: -; D: -; V: TRBV19; DNA: TGTGCCAGTAGTATGGAGGGGTATCAGCCCCAGCATTTT; CDR3: CASSMEGYQPQHF
length: 14; J: TRBJ1-5; size: -; D: -; V: TRBV27; DNA: TGTGCCAGCAGTTTATTTCCAGGTAATCAGCCCCAGCATTTT; CDR3: CASSLFPGNQPQHF
length: 13; J: TRBJ2-1; size: few; D: -; V: TRBV7-6; DNA: TGTGCCAGCAGCTTAGTAGGTCCGCCTGAGCAGTTCTTC; CDR3: CASSLVGPPEQFF
length: 16; J: TRBJ2-3; size: few; D: -; V: TRBV28; DNA: TGTGCCAGCAGTGAAATAACAGGGTTTCGTCAAGATACGCAGTATTTT; CDR3: CASSEITGFRQDTQYF
length: 13; J: TRBJ2-3; size: many; D: -; V: TRBV6-1; DNA: TGTGCCAGCAGTGACGGTAGCACAGATACGCAGTATTTT; CDR3: CASSDGSTDTQYF
length: 13; J: TRBJ1-1; size: few; D: -; V: TRBV7-9; DNA: TGTGCCAGCAGCTTAAGGGACAATACTGAAGCTTTCTTT; CDR3: CASSLRDNTEAFF
length: 17; J: TRBJ2-1; size: many; D: -; V: TRBV7-7; DNA: TGTGCTAGCAGCTTAGGACCAACTACATACTCCTACAATGAGCAGTTCTTC; CDR3: CASSLGPTTYSYNEQFF
length: 15; J: TRBJ2-1; size: few; D: -; V: TRBV5-8; DNA: TGTGCCAGCAGCTCCAGGGGCCCTCTCTACAATGAGCAGTTCTTC; CDR3: CASSSRGPLYNEQFF
length: 14; J: TRBJ1-1; size: -; D: -; V: TRBV4-1; DNA: TGCGCCAGCAGCCAAGATCCAGGGAGCACTGAAGCTTTCTTT; CDR3: CASSQDPGSTEAFF
length: 14; J: TRBJ1-1; size: many; D: -; V: TRBV7-6; DNA: TGTGCCAGCAGCCTTTATAATGTGGGGTCTGAAGCTTTCTTT; CDR3: CASSLYNVGSEAFF
length: 15; J: TRBJ2-7; size: -; D: TRBD2; V: TRBV5-1; DNA: TGCGCCAGCAGCTTGGGGACTAGCGTCTCCTACGAGCAGTACTTC; CDR3: CASSLGTSVSYEQYF
length: 17; J: TRBJ1-5; size: few; D: TRBD1; V: TRBV2; DNA: TGTGCCAGCAGTGTACCCCTCGGACAGGGAAGCAATCAGCCCCAGCATTTT; CDR3: CASSVPLGQGSNQPQHF
length: 15; J: TRBJ2-3; size: -; D: -; V: TRBV9; DNA: TGTGCCAGCAGCGGACAGGACTCTAGCACAGATACGCAGTATTTT; CDR3: CASSGQDSSTDTQYF
length: 12; J: TRBJ2-1; size: -; D: TRBD2; V: TRBV11-3; DNA: TGTGCCAGCAGCTCGACTAGCGATGAGCAGTTCTTC; CDR3: CASSSTSDEQFF
length: 15; J: TRBJ1-2; size: once; D: -; V: TRBV7-9; DNA: TGTGCCAGCAGCGTTAGAGAAGGGGTAATTTATGGCTACACCTTC; CDR3: CASSVREGVIYGYTF
length: 15; J: TRBJ2-3; size: -; D: TRBD2; V: TRBV7-6; DNA: TGTGTCAGCAGCCGGACTAGCGGCAGCACAGATACGCAGTATTTT; CDR3: CVSSRTSGSTDTQYF
length: 15; J: TRBJ2-2; size: few; D: -; V: TRBV6-2/TRBV6-3; DNA: TGTGCCAGCAGCCAAACAGGGCTGGGGGCCGGGGAGCTGTTTTTT; CDR3: CASSQTGLGAGELFF
length: 14; J: TRBJ2-2; size: -; D: -; V: TRBV11-2; DNA: TGTGCCAGCAACTTGAGCCCGGGCCCCGGGGAGCTGTTTTTT; CDR3: CASNLSPGPGELFF
length: 13; J: TRBJ2-5; size: few; D: TRBD1; V: TRBV29-1; DNA: TGCAGCGTCCTACAGGGGATCGGGGAGACCCAGTACTTC; CDR3: CSVLQGIGETQYF
length: 15; J: TRBJ2-5; size: few; D: -; V: TRBV6-1; DNA: TGTGCCAGCAGCCCCCCTGAAGGGTTCCAAGAGACCCAGTACTTC; CDR3: CASSPPEGFQETQYF
length: 12; J: TRBJ1-2; size: many; D: -; V: TRBV12-3/TRBV12-4; DNA: TGTGCCAGCAGTCCCGGGACGAGTGGCTACACCTTC; CDR3: CASSPGTSGYTF
length: 19; J: TRBJ2-1; size: few; D: TRBD2; V: TRBV7-6; DNA: TGTGCCAGCAGCTTACTGGGGCTAGCGGACCTTCCCTCCTACAATGAGCAGTTCTTC; CDR3: CASSLLGLADLPSYNEQFF
length: 13; J: TRBJ2-1; size: many; D: -; V: TRBV10-2; DNA: TGCGCCAGCAGTGAGTTGGGCTTCAATGAGCAGTTCTTC; CDR3: CASSELGFNEQFF
length: 14; J: TRBJ2-1; size: -; D: TRBD1; V: TRBV12-5; DNA: TGTGCTAGTGGTTTGTTGGGGGGGACAGGGGGTCGAGTCTTC; CDR3: CASGLLGGTGGRVF
length: 15; J: TRBJ2-2; size: few; D: -; V: TRBV5-1; DNA: TGCGCCAGCAGCTTGGCCGGGGTGGACACCGGGGAGCTGTTTTTT; CDR3: CASSLAGVDTGELFF
length: 15; J: TRBJ2-1; size: -; D: -; V: TRBV28; DNA: TGTGCCAGCAGAGGCCGTCGACAGTCCTACAATGAGCAGTTCTTC; CDR3: CASRGRRQSYNEQFF
length: 16; J: TRBJ2-2; size: once; D: -; V: TRBV4-3; DNA: TGCGCCAGCAGCCAAGCAAAAATACAGGGTACCGGGGAGCTGTTTTTT; CDR3: CASSQAKIQGTGELFF
length: 14; J: TRBJ2-5; size: -; D: -; V: TRBV7-6; DNA: TGTGCCAGCAGCTCTTACATGGGTACGGAGACCCAGTACTTC; CDR3: CASSSYMGTETQYF
length: 15; J: TRBJ2-2; size: -; D: TRBD1; V: TRBV12-3/TRBV12-4; DNA: TGTGCCAGCAGATCGGGACAGGGGAGCACCGGGGAGCTGTTTTTT; CDR3: CASRSGQGSTGELFF
length: 11; J: TRBJ1-2; size: -; D: -; V: TRBV29-1; DNA: TGCAGCGTTGGCCGACAGTCTGGCTACACCTTC; CDR3: CSVGRQSGYTF
length: 13; J: TRBJ1-1; size: few; D: -; V: TRBV7-9; DNA: TGTGCCAGCAGCTACGGACATAACACTGAAGCTTTCTTT; CDR3: CASSYGHNTEAFF
length: 16; J: TRBJ2-1; size: -; D: -; V: TRBV29-1; DNA: TGCAGCGTTGAAGATCTGGACAGCCACTTTTACAATGAGCAGTTCTTC; CDR3: CSVEDLDSHFYNEQFF
length: 16; J: TRBJ1-2; size: -; D: -; V: TRBV6-1; DNA: TGTGCCAGCAGTTACCCTCTGGGGGGAGCTAACTATGGCTACACCTTC; CDR3: CASSYPLGGANYGYTF
length: 15; J: TRBJ2-2; size: -; D: -; V: TRBV27; DNA: TGTGCCAGCAGCACTAGGGGGGGCCTTGCCGGGGAGCTGTTTTTT; CDR3: CASSTRGGLAGELFF
length: 16; J: TRBJ1-4; size: -; D: TRBD1; V: TRBV6-5; DNA: TGTGCCAGCAGTTACTCCGGGACAGGGTTTAATGAAAAACTGTTTTTT; CDR3: CASSYSGTGFNEKLFF
length: 13; J: TRBJ1-5; size: -; D: -; V: TRBV19; DNA: TGTGCCAGTAGTTTGACAGATTCACAGCCCCAGCATTTT; CDR3: CASSLTDSQPQHF
length: 15; J: TRBJ2-2; size: -; D: -; V: TRBV7-3; DNA: TGTGCCAGCAGCCAACCGGGACAGAACACCGGGGAGCTGTTTTTT; CDR3: CASSQPGQNTGELFF
length: 14; J: TRBJ1-1; size: -; D: -; V: TRBV5-1; DNA: TGCGCCAGCAGCTTTGGAGTGTACAACACCGAAGCTTTCTTT; CDR3: CASSFGVYNTEAFF
length: 15; J: TRBJ1-5; size: -; D: TRBD1; V: TRBV7-9; DNA: TGTGCCAGCAGCTCGACGTGGACAGGGGATCAGCCCCAGCATTTT; CDR3: CASSSTWTGDQPQHF
length: 14; J: TRBJ1-2; size: -; D: -; V: TRBV7-1; DNA: TGTGCCAGCAGCCCCTCGGGTCCAAACTATGGCTACACCTTC; CDR3: CASSPSGPNYGYTF
length: 17; J: TRBJ2-3; size: -; D: TRBD2; V: TRBV7-9; DNA: TGTGCCTATAGGGGCCCCTTAGCGGGGGCCATCACAGATACGCAGTATTTT; CDR3: CAYRGPLAGAITDTQYF
length: 18; J: TRBJ2-2; size: -; D: -; V: TRBV7-6; DNA: TGTGTCAGCAGCTCAACTAGTGGCACAGGCGCGAACACCGGGGAGCTGTTTTTT; CDR3: CVSSSTSGTGANTGELFF
length: 16; J: TRBJ1-4; size: many; D: -; V: TRBV7-9; DNA: TGTGCCAGCAGCTTAGCCCTTGGGGCCAGTAATGAAAAACTGTTTTTT; CDR3: CASSLALGASNEKLFF
length: 15; J: TRBJ1-1; size: -; D: -; V: TRBV25-1; DNA: TGTGCCAGCAGTGAATTGCAGGCGTTGAACACTGAAGCTTTCTTT; CDR3: CASSELQALNTEAFF
length: 16; J: TRBJ2-4; size: -; D: -; V: TRBV29-1; DNA: TGCAGCACTAGTGGATATGAGACGTTAGCCAAAAACATTCAGTACTTC; CDR3: CSTSGYETLAKNIQYF
length: 12; J: TRBJ2-2; size: -; D: -; V: TRBV24-1; DNA: TGTGCCACCAGTGATTTGGACGGGGAGCTGTTTTTT; CDR3: CATSDLDGELFF
length: 13; J: TRBJ1-2; size: -; D: -; V: TRBV12-3/TRBV12-4; DNA: TGTGCCAGCAGTATGCAAGGGACATTTGGCTACACCTTC; CDR3: CASSMQGTFGYTF
length: 15; J: TRBJ1-3; size: -; D: -; V: TRBV7-6; DNA: TGTGCCAGCAGCTATGGGGGGCATGAAGGAAACACCATATATTTT; CDR3: CASSYGGHEGNTIYF
length: 14; J: TRBJ2-7; size: many; D: TRBD2; V: TRBV7-8; DNA: TGTGCCAGCAGCTGGGGGACTAGCGGGGACGAGCAGTACTTC; CDR3: CASSWGTSGDEQYF
length: 15; J: TRBJ2-2; size: -; D: TRBD2; V: TRBV9; DNA: TGTACCAGCAGCGCCATCGGGGGGTTCACCGGGGAGCTGTTTTTT; CDR3: CTSSAIGGFTGELFF